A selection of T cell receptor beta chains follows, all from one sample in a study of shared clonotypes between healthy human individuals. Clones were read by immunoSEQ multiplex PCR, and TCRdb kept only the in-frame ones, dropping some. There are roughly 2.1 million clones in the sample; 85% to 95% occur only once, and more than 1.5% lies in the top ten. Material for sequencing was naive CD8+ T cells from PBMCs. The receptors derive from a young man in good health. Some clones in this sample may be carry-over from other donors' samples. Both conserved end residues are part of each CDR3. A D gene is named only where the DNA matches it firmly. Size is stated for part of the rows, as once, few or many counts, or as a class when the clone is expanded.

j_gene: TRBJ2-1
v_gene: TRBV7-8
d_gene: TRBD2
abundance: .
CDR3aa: CASSLRPGRADEQFF
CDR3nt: TGTGCCAGCAGCTTACGGCCCGGGAGGGCCGATGAGCAGTTCTTC

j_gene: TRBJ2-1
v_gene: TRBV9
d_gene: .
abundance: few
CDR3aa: CASSVGRAGRNEQFF
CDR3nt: TGTGCCAGCAGCGTAGGACGGGCGGGCCGCAATGAGCAGTTCTTC

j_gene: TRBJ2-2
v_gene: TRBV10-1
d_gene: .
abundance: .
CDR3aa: CASRPGTNTGELFF
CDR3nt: TGCGCCAGCAGACCCGGGACCAACACCGGGGAGCTGTTTTTT

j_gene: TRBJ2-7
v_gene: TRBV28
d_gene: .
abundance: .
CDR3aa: CASSLSTDGPSYEQYF
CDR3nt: TGTGCCAGCAGTTTAAGTACAGACGGGCCCTCCTACGAGCAGTACTTC

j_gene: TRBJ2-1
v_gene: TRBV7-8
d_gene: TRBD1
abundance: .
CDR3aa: CASSPDRGLVNEQFF
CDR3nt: TGTGCCAGCAGCCCAGACAGGGGGCTGGTCAATGAGCAGTTCTTC

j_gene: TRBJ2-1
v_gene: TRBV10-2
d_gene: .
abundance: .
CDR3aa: CASTSSRGYNEQFF
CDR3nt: TGCGCCAGCACGTCTAGCCGTGGGTACAATGAGCAGTTCTTC

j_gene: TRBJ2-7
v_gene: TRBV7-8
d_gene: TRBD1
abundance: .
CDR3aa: CASSLAGPGGRDEQYF
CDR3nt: TGTGCCAGCAGCTTAGCGGGGCCAGGGGGCCGCGACGAGCAGTACTTC

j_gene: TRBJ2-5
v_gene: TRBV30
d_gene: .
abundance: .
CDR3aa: CAWKSGTYQETQYF
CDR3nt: TGTGCCTGGAAATCAGGGACCTACCAAGAGACCCAGTACTTC

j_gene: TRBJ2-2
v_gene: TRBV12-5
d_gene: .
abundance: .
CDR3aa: CASGNPNTGELFF
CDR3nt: TGTGCTAGTGGTAACCCTAACACCGGGGAGCTGTTTTTT

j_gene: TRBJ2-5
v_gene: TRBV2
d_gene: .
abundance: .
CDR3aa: CASSVGGSGETQYF
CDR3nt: TGTGCCAGCAGTGTGGGGGGCTCGGGGGAGACCCAGTACTTC

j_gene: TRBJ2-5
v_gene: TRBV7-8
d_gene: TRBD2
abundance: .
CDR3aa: CASSLNLGGGETQYF
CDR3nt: TGTGCCAGCAGCTTAAACCTTGGGGGAGGGGAGACCCAGTACTTC

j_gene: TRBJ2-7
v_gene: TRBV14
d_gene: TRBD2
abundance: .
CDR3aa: CASSLAGVYEQYF
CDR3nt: TGTGCCAGCAGCCTAGCGGGAGTCTACGAGCAGTACTTC

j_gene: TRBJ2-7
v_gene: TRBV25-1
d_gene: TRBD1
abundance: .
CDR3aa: CASRSTTWDSEIEYEQYF
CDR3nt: TGTGCCAGCAGGTCGACGACTTGGGACAGCGAAATTGAATACGAGCAGTACTTC

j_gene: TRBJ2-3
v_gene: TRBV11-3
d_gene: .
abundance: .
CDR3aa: CASSLRGQSPSTDTQYF
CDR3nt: TGTGCCAGCAGCTTGCGGGGACAGAGCCCTAGCACAGATACGCAGTATTTT

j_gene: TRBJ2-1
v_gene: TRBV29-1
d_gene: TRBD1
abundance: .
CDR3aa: CSVERTGSYNEQFF
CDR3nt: TGCAGCGTTGAAAGGACAGGGTCCTACAATGAGCAGTTCTTC

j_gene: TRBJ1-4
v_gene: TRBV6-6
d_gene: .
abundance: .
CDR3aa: CASSSPGLRGEKLFF
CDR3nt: TGTGCCAGCAGTTCACCGGGACTCCGTGGAGAAAAACTGTTTTTT

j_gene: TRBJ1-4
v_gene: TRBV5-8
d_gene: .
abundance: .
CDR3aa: CASSPPIKFANEKLFF
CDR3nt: TGTGCCAGCAGCCCCCCGATTAAGTTCGCTAATGAAAAACTGTTTTTT

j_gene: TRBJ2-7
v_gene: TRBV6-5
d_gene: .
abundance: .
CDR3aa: CASSYSWNGLDEQYF
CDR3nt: TGTGCCAGCAGTTACTCGTGGAATGGGCTGGACGAGCAGTACTTC

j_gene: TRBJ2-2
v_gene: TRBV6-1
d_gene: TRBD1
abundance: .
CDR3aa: CASDRGWTGELFF
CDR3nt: TGTGCCAGCGACAGGGGTTGGACCGGGGAGCTGTTTTTT

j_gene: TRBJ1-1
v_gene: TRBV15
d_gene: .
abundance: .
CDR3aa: CATSITGTEAFF
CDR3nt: TGTGCCACCAGCATAACCGGGACCGAAGCTTTCTTT

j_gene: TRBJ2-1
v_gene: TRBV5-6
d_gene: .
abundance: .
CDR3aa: CASSLPGTYNEQFF
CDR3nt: TGTGCCAGCAGCTTACCTGGGACCTACAATGAGCAGTTCTTC